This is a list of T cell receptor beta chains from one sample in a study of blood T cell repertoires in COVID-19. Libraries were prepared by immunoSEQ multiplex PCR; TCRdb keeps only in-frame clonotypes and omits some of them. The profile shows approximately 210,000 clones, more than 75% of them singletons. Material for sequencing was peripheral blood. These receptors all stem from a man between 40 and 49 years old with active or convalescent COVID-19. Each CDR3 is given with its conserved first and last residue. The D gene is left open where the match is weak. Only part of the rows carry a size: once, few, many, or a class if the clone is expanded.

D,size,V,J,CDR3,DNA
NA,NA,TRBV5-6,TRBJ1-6,CASSLGQTAELHF,TGTGCCAGCAGCTTGGGCCAGACGGCGGAACTCCACTTT
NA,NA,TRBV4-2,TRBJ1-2,CASSQDSTGRSRGYTF,TGTGCCAGCAGCCAAGATAGTACAGGACGGAGTCGGGGCTACACCTTC
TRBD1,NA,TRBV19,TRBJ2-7,CASSAGGTGYTYEQYF,TGTGCCAGTAGCGCCGGTGGGACAGGTTATACCTACGAGCAGTACTTC
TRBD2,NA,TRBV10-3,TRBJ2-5,CAISEASGGQETQYF,TGTGCCATCAGTGAAGCGAGCGGGGGACAAGAGACCCAGTACTTC
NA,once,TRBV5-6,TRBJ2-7,CASSPNPYEQYF,TGTGCCAGCAGCCCCAATCCCTACGAGCAGTACTTC
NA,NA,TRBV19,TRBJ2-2,CASSTTTLGGELFF,TGTGCCAGTAGTACGACAACTTTGGGCGGGGAGCTGTTTTTT
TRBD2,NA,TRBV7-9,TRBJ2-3,CASSRGTSGTDTQYF,TGTGCCAGCAGCCGTGGGACTAGCGGCACAGATACGCAGTATTTT
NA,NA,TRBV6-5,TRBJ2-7,CASSRGGTEVYEQYF,TGTGCCAGCAGCCGCGGGGGGACAGAAGTCTACGAGCAGTACTTC
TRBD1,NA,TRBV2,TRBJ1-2,CASRGQGNYGYTF,TGTGCCAGCAGGGGACAGGGAAACTATGGCTACACCTTC
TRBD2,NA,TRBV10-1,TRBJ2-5,CASSEAGDRETQYF,TGCGCCAGCAGTGAAGCGGGGGATCGGGAGACCCAGTACTTC
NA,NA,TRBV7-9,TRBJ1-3,CASSWGSGVGNTIYF,TGTGCCAGCAGCTGGGGCTCAGGGGTTGGAAACACCATATATTTT
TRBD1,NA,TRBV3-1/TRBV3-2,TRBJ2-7,CASSTRTTGQGYEQYF,TGTGCCAGCAGCACTCGAACTACGGGACAGGGGTACGAGCAGTACTTC
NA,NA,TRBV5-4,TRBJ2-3,CASSWIPGADTQYF,TGTGCCAGCAGCTGGATCCCGGGGGCAGATACGCAGTATTTT
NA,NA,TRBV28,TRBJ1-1,CATADRMNTEAFF,TGTGCCACCGCAGACAGGATGAACACTGAAGCTTTCTTT
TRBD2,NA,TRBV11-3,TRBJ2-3,CASSTPFGRLGGTDTQYF,TGTGCCAGCAGCACCCCCTTCGGGAGGTTGGGAGGCACAGATACGCAGTATTTT
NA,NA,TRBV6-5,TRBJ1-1,CASRFGQFTEAFF,TGTGCCAGCAGGTTTGGACAGTTCACTGAAGCTTTCTTT
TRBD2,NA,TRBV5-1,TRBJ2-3,CASSSGTSGTTDTQYF,TGCGCCAGCAGCTCCGGGACTAGCGGGACAACAGATACGCAGTATTTT
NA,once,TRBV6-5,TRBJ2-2,CASSYSNQGLAGELFF,TGTGCCAGCAGTTACTCGAACCAGGGGCTTGCCGGGGAGCTGTTTTTT
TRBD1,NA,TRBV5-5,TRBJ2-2,CASTLTGVYTGELFF,TGTGCCAGCACCCTGACAGGGGTATACACCGGGGAGCTGTTTTTT
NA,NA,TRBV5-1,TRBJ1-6,CASSLDSGGSSPLHF,TGCGCCAGCAGCTTGGACTCGGGGGGCAGTTCACCCCTCCACTTT
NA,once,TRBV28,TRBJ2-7,CASSELQGGSYEQYF,TGTGCCAGCAGTGAATTACAGGGTGGGAGCTACGAGCAGTACTTC
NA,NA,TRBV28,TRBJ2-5,CASSLRAGAQETQYF,TGTGCCAGCAGTCTCCGAGCAGGGGCTCAAGAGACCCAGTACTTC
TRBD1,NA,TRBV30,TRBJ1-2,CAWSLKGADYGYTF,TGTGCCTGGAGTCTGAAGGGGGCTGACTATGGCTACACCTTC
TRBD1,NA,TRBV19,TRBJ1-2,CASIAGGAGYGYTF,TGTGCCAGTATCGCAGGGGGCGCTGGCTATGGCTACACCTTC
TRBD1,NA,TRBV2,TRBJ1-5,CASSGQGHQPQHF,TGTGCCAGCAGCGGACAGGGTCATCAGCCCCAGCATTTT
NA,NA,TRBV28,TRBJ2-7,CASSSPAGIYEQYF,TGTGCCAGCAGTTCCCCGGCAGGAATCTACGAGCAGTACTTC
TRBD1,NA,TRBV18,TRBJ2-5,CASSLQTGRETQYF,TGTGCCAGCTCCCTTCAGACAGGGCGCGAGACCCAGTACTTC
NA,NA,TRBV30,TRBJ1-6,CAWSAADNSPLHF,TGTGCCTGGAGTGCGGCGGATAATTCACCCCTCCACTTT
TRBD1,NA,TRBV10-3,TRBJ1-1,CATNIGAGGTEAFF,TGTGCCACCAATATCGGGGCAGGGGGCACTGAAGCTTTCTTT
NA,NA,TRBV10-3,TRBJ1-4,CAIRGQGSEKLFF,TGTGCCATCAGGGGTCAGGGCAGTGAAAAACTGTTTTTT
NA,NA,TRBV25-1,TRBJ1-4,CASSGQATNEKLFF,TGTGCCAGCAGTGGACAGGCAACTAATGAAAAACTGTTTTTT
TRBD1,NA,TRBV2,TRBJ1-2,CASSDPGQSNYGYTF,TGTGCCAGCAGTGACCCGGGACAGTCTAACTATGGCTACACCTTC
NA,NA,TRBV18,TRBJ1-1,CASSPNREGAEAFF,TGTGCCAGCTCACCAAACAGGGAGGGCGCTGAAGCTTTCTTT
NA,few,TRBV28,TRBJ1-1,CASSPGQGTREAFF,TGTGCCAGCAGTCCCGGACAAGGAACGAGGGAAGCTTTCTTT
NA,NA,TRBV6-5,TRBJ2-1,CASSAVGESNEQFF,TGTGCCAGCAGCGCTGTCGGGGAGAGCAATGAGCAGTTCTTC
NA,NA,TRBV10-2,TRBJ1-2,CASSPQGFNGYTF,TGCGCCAGCAGTCCACAGGGATTTAATGGCTACACCTTC
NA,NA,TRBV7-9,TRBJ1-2,CASSRGRGNSGYTF,TGTGCCAGCAGCAGGGGAAGGGGGAACAGTGGCTACACCTTC
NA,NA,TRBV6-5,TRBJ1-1,CASSPGQNTEAFF,TGTGCCAGCAGTCCGGGACAGAACACTGAAGCTTTCTTT
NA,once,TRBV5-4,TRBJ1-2,CASSFGFAGGEEGYTF,TGTGCCAGCAGCTTTGGTTTCGCGGGGGGAGAGGAAGGCTACACCTTC
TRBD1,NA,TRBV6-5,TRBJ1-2,CASSYSGQVNYGYTF,TGTGCCAGCAGTTACTCTGGACAGGTGAACTATGGCTACACCTTC
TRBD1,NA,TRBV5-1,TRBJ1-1,CASSLYPTGGARRNTEAFF,TGCGCCAGCAGCCTATACCCGACAGGGGGCGCACGGAGGAACACTGAAGCTTTCTTT
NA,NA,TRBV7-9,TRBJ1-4,CASSLSTETSEKLFF,TGTGCCAGCAGCTTATCAACAGAGACCTCTGAAAAACTGTTTTTT
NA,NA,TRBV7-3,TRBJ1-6,CASSGTGPPSPLHF,TGTGCCAGCAGCGGAACAGGTCCACCCTCACCCCTCCACTTT
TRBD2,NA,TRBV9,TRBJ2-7,CASSPPHRLGRENLSYEQYF,TGTGCCAGCAGCCCCCCCCACCGGCTTGGGCGGGAGAATCTCTCCTACGAGCAGTACTTC
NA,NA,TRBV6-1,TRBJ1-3,CASSDAGATDTIYF,TGTGCCAGCAGTGATGCAGGGGCGACGGACACCATATATTTT
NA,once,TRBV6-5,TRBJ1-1,CASGRELDEAFF,TGTGCCAGTGGCAGGGAATTGGATGAAGCTTTCTTT
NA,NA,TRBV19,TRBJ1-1,CASSIRAGYGPLNTEAFF,TGTGCCAGTAGTATCCGGGCAGGGTATGGGCCTTTGAACACTGAAGCTTTCTTT
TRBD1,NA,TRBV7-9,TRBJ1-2,CASSLRQGEANYGYTF,TGTGCCAGCAGCCTTAGACAGGGGGAAGCTAACTATGGCTACACCTTC
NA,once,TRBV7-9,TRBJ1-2,CASSPDSYGYTF,TGTGCCAGCAGCCCGGACAGCTATGGCTACACCTTC
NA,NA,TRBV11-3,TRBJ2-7,CASSLTGNSYEQYF,TGTGCCAGCAGCTTAACCGGGAACTCCTACGAGCAGTACTTC
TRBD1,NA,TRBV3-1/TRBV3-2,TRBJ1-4,CASSQPGDRDNEKLFF,TGTGCCAGCAGCCAACCTGGGGACAGAGATAATGAAAAACTGTTTTTT
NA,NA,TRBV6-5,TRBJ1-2,CASSLDGVYGYTF,TGTGCCAGCAGTCTTGACGGGGTCTATGGCTACACCTTC
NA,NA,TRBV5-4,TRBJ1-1,CASSEEVWTEAFF,TGTGCCAGCAGCGAGGAAGTCTGGACTGAAGCTTTCTTT
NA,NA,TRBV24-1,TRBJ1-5,CATGSSEVSNQPQHF,TGTGCCACCGGAAGCAGCGAAGTTAGCAATCAGCCCCAGCATTTT
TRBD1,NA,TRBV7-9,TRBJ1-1,CASSPRQGLGTEAFF,TGTGCCAGCAGCCCCCGACAGGGTTTAGGCACTGAAGCTTTCTTT